These 16 T cell receptor beta chains were all obtained from the same sample, sequenced in a study of graft-versus-host responses after intestinal transplantation. These receptors lack a known antigen. Sequencing was performed with immunoSEQ multiplex PCR; in TCRdb, only in-frame clones are kept and a portion is missing. The sample consists of fewer than 130,000 clones, approximately 92% of them appearing once. Sequenced material: unstimulated CD8+ T cells sorted from spleen or lymph node cells, taken before intestinal transplant. The receptors were sampled from a human donor who received an intestinal transplant.

V gene TRBV9 combines with J gene TRBJ2-7; the D is unclear. There are 14 residues in the CDR3. Trimming cost V 3 bases and J 0 bases, with 10 bases left between them. Germline-derived CDR1 and CDR2 are SGDLS and YYNGEE. Here the CDR3 DNA reads TGTGCCAGCAGCGGGACGCGATACTCCTACGAGCAGTACTTC. Its protein is CASSGTRYSYEQYF.

This clone was counted once. The gene calls are TRBV30 and TRBJ2-4; the match to TRBD2 covers 9 bases. Unmatched junction bases numbered 5, after V lost 3 bases and J lost 5 bases. From germline, CDR1 is GTSNPN and CDR2 SVGIG (reference sequence). This CDR3 region has 14 residues. CDR3 sequence (DNA): TGTGCCTGGAGGCGGGAGGGGGGGCAAAACATTCAGTACTTC. This sequence encodes CAWRREGGQNIQYF.

This sequence joins TRBV9 and TRBJ2-1; D tentatively fits TRBD1 or TRBD2 (5 bases each). CDR3 length equals 15 residues. Germline V gene data show CDR1 as SGDLS and CDR2 as YYNGEE. Trimming removed 4 bases at V and 9 bases at J, with 20 bases between. This CDR3 is CASSPGTTILAEQFF. CDR3 in DNA: TGTGCCAGCAGCCCCGGGACGACAATCCTTGCTGAGCAGTTCTTC.

The rearrangement links TRBV29-1 to TRBJ1-1; no clear D. V lost 5 bases and J 7 bases, leaving 17 bases between the germline ends. The CDR3 runs 13 residues. From germline, CDR1 is SQVTM and CDR2 ANQGSEA. CDR3 nucleotide sequence: TGCAGCGTTACTCAGACCCACCGGGGTGAAGCTTTCTTT. This sequence encodes CSVTQTHRGEAFF.

The genes are TRBV9 and TRBJ2-7, with 8 bases identical to TRBD2. Germline CDR1 reads SGDLS; CDR2 reads YYNGEE. CDR3 length: 14 amino acids. V lost 4 bases and J lost 2; bases outside the gene matches: 5. CDR3 sequence: CASSLSGSPYEQYF. The CDR3 coding sequence is TGTGCCAGCAGCCTCAGCGGGAGTCCCTACGAGCAGTACTTC.

The chain uses TRBV30 and TRBJ1-2; possible D gene TRBD1, 6 bases. The CDR3 is 15 residues long. Germline V CDR1 and CDR2: GTSNPN, SVGIG (reference sequence). The V end lost 3 bases, the J end lost 4 bases, and 18 bases lay between the germline ends. The CDR3 spells CAWSWGRGSLYGYTF. The CDR3, as DNA: TGTGCCTGGAGCTGGGGGCGCGGGTCCCTCTATGGCTACACCTTC.

The gene calls are TRBV9 and TRBJ1-2; 10 nucleotides match TRBD1. V dropped 7 bases and J dropped 4; count of bases not matched to a gene: 13. The CDR3 runs to 16 residues. Germline CDR1 and CDR2: SGDLS and YYNGEE. The CDR3 sequence: CASSGERQGAIYGYTF. Written as DNA, the CDR3 is TGTGCCAGCTCGGGGGAAAGACAGGGGGCGATCTATGGCTACACCTTC.

V and J are TRBV20-1 and TRBJ2-1; D gene uncertain. The V and J ends lost 5 bases and 9 bases respectively, with 11 bases between them. The CDR3 sequence is 11 residues long. Germline loops: CDR1 DFQATT, CDR2 SNEGSKA (reference sequence). CDR3 sequence (DNA): TGCAGTGCTGGCCCAGAGATTGAGCAGTTCTTC. Its protein product is CSAGPEIEQFF.

V is TRBV7-9 and J is TRBJ2-5, with a possible D match to TRBD2 (5 bases). The CDR3 sequence is 15 residues long. V lost 8 bases and J 5 bases, leaving 21 bases between the germline ends. Germline CDR1 SEHNR, CDR2 FQNEAQ (reference sequence). In nucleotides, the CDR3 is TGTGCCAGCTGGGGAGAAGAGGTTCGAGGGGAGACCCAGTACTTC. Translated, it gives CASWGEEVRGETQYF.

The V gene is TRBV4-1, the J gene TRBJ2-1, with no clear D. Trimming cost V 3 bases and J 0 bases, with 9 bases left between them. This CDR3 contains 15 residues. Germline CDR1 is MGHRA and CDR2 is YSYEKL. DNA of the CDR3: TGCGCCAGCAGCCATTCCTGGGGCTCCTACAATGAGCAGTTCTTC. Residues: CASSHSWGSYNEQFF.

The V gene is TRBV30, the J gene TRBJ2-1, with 9 bases fitting TRBD2. V dropped 1 base and J dropped 8; count of bases not matched to a gene: 15. Germline lookup yields CDR1 GTSNPN and CDR2 SVGIG (reference sequence). The CDR3 is 17 residues long. The chain's CDR3 is CAWSGSGRLSPAYEQFF. The DNA for the CDR3 is TGTGCCTGGAGTGGGAGCGGGAGGCTTTCCCCCGCGTATGAGCAGTTCTTC.

This chain uses TRBV9 with TRBJ2-5, with 8 bases lining up with TRBD1. Unmatched junction bases numbered 1, after V lost 0 bases and J lost 0 bases. From germline, CDR1 is SGDLS and CDR2 YYNGEE. The CDR3 is made up of 15 amino acids. The CDR3 bases are TGTGCCAGCAGCGTAGGGGACAGGTACCAAGAGACCCAGTACTTC. Protein: CASSVGDRYQETQYF.

The rearrangement joins TRBV4-1 to TRBJ2-1; D gene ambiguous. V dropped 1 base and J dropped 5 bases, with 3 bases sitting between them. The germline gives CDR1 MGHRA, CDR2 YSYEKL. This CDR3 comprises 12 residues. The CDR3 is CASSQGHNEQFF. The CDR3 DNA reads as TGCGCCAGCAGCCAAGGCCACAATGAGCAGTTCTTC.

CDR3 DNA sequence: TGTGCCAGCAGTTTGGGGGCCCTTAATGAAAAACTGTTTTTT. This encodes CASSLGALNEKLFF. The V call is TRBV27, the J call TRBJ1-4; tentatively, D is TRBD1 (6 bases). CDR3 size: 14 residues. V was shortened by 3 bases and J by 4 bases, with 9 bases between the two germline ends. Looked up from germline, CDR1 is MNHEY and CDR2 is SMNVEV (reference sequence).

A note on this clone: The CDR3 carries no conserved terminal phenylalanine or tryptophan, so it likely arises from a read error. It is unclear where the CDR3 begins or ends on the DNA, so no DNA is shown, and the CDR3 is as TCRdb lists it. The CDR3 sequence is CASGEGLYSSPFI. The chain is built from TRBV27 and TRBJ2-7. Looked up from germline, CDR1 is MNHEY and CDR2 is SMNVEV (reference sequence). The CDR3 has 13 residues if both end residues are counted.

V usage is TRBV27 and J usage is TRBJ1-1; D is undetermined. V gave up 2 bases and J gave up 7 bases, with 14 bases separating them. Germline CDR1 reads MNHEY; CDR2 reads SMNVEV (reference sequence). This CDR3 is 14 amino acids long. CDR3 residues: CASSLTAGWNEAFF. CDR3 nucleotide sequence: TGTGCCAGCAGTTTAACGGCAGGATGGAATGAAGCTTTCTTT.